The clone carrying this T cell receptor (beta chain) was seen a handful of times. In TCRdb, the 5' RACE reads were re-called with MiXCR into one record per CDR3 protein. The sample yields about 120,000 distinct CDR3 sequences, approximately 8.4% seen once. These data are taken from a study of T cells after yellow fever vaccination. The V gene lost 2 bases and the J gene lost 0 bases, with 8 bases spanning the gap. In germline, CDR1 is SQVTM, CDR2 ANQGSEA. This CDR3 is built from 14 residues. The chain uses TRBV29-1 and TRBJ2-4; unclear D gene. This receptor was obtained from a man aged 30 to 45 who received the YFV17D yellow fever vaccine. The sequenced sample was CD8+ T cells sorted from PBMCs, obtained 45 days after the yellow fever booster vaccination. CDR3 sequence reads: CSVEISPAKNIQYF. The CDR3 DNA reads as TGCAGCGTTGAAATATCGCCAGCCAAAAACATTCAGTACTTC.